This T cell receptor (beta chain) was captured by sequencing in a study of T cells after yellow fever vaccination. About the study: Low-cell-number fractions were prepared with SMART-Seq v4 Ultra Low Input.

A note on this clonotype: As yet, its antigen is unknown.

CDR1 MNHNS and CDR2 SASEGT come from the germline V gene. The CDR3 length is 14 residues. Unmatched junction bases numbered 8, after V lost 7 bases and J lost 4 bases. Study observations and caveats: Reappearance after the booster was seen for most primary-vaccination clones, at 96% CD4 and 75% to 90% CD8.

The TCR cDNA carried a universal primer site and UMIs from 5'RACE template switching. A single record per CDR3 protein comes from TCRdb applying MiXCR to the 5' RACE reads. The data hold around 610,000 distinct CDR3 sequences, with approximately 12% observed a single time. The chain joins TRBV6-1 to TRBJ2-7, with 9 bases fitting TRBD1. Sample: PBMCs, taken on the day of the yellow fever booster vaccination. This receptor was taken from a man aged 25 to 45 who received the YFV17D yellow fever vaccine. The CDR3 sequence is CASNGQGTLYEQYF. The CDR3 coding sequence is TGTGCCAGCAACGGACAGGGGACTTTGTACGAGCAGTACTTC.